This T cell receptor (beta chain) originates from a study of T cells in localized non-small cell lung cancer. Some clones are missing from TCRdb's copy, which holds only in-frame ones; the method was immunoSEQ multiplex PCR. The sample includes under 2,500 clones, about 40% of them seen just once. In germline, CDR1 is LNHDA, CDR2 SQIVND (reference sequence). The CDR3 totals 14 residues. Trimming left V 5 bases short and J 3 bases short, with 12 bases between. The sequence was obtained from a male donor at least 60 years old with stage II squamous cell lung carcinoma. The chain carries TRBV19 and TRBJ2-3; possibly TRBD2 for D (6 bases). Sequencing used lung tumor tissue, obtained before any cancer treatment. The CDR3 reads CASSFGTATDTQYF. In DNA, the CDR3 is TGTGCCAGTAGTTTCGGGACTGCAACAGATACGCAGTATTTT.